This T cell receptor (beta chain) was identified in a study of blood T cell repertoires in COVID-19. Study in general: Spain, Italy and the United States supplied samples that represented acute and convalescent COVID-19. Nucleic acid was either cDNA or gDNA, and it came from T cells, B-cell-depleted T cells, or PBMCs.

Authors' analysis steps: Amplification with reference gene primers provided the estimates of nucleated cell counts. TCRdb's copy holds only in-frame clones and misses some; the assay was immunoSEQ multiplex PCR. V, J and clone size reflect that table, while D and trimming were determined from the DNA. The sample yields about 110,000 clones, less than 85% seen once. The junction had 3 bases not matched to a gene; V was cut back by 4 bases and J by 3 bases. Germline V gene data show CDR1 as SQVTM and CDR2 as ANQGSEA. The CDR3 covers 13 residues. Only one count was recorded for this clone. The sequence came from a human donor in a cohort sampled during active or convalescent COVID-19. Sequencing used peripheral blood. This chain links TRBV29-1 with TRBJ1-2, with 9 bases identical to TRBD1. The CDR3 sequence: CSVAGQGYYGYTF. DNA for the CDR3: TGCAGCGTTGCGGGACAGGGATACTATGGCTACACCTTC.